The 12 T cell receptor beta chains in this list originate from one sample, sequenced in a study of control samples from healthy donors and cancer patients. TCRdb's table, derived via immunoSEQ multiplex PCR, lists solely in-frame clones and lacks some. The table includes 90,000 to 100,000 clones, approximately 84% detected once. Sequencing was performed on PBMCs. These receptors all stem from a man aged 70 or older with lung cancer.

This clone was observed once. The chain links TRBV4-1 to TRBJ1-3; D gene unclear. V lost 8 bases, J lost 4 bases, and 15 bases lay in between. Germline-derived CDR1 and CDR2 are MGHRA and YSYEKL. The CDR3 is 14 residues long. In DNA, the CDR3 is TGCGCCAGCGGCGGCGGCGGAGGGGGAAACACCATATATTTT. It is translated as CASGGGGGGNTIYF.

This clone was seen a few times. The chain is built from TRBV6-5 and TRBJ1-4; D is unresolved. Germline CDR1 and CDR2: MNHEY and SVGAGI. V gave up 7 bases and J gave up 4 bases, with 13 bases separating them. The CDR3 loop spans 14 amino acids. The CDR3 region has the DNA TGTGCCAGCACCACCGGGATTCTTAATGAAAAACTGTTTTTT. This encodes CASTTGILNEKLFF.

For this clone: A much larger clone is a single base away; this may be a read error. The genes are TRBV10-1 and TRBJ2-2, with 14 nucleotides matching TRBD2. Looked up from germline, CDR1 is WNHNN and CDR2 is SYGVQD (reference sequence). There are 16 residues in the CDR3. The CDR3 region has the DNA TGCCCCAGCAGTCGACTAGCGGGGGGGCACACCGGGGAGCTGTTTTTT. Translation: CPSSRLAGGHTGELFF.

The chain links TRBV2 to TRBJ1-1; D may be TRBD1 (6 bases). The V gene's germline CDR1 is SNHLY and CDR2 FYNNEI. Trimming took off 2 bases at V and 6 bases at J, with 13 bases between the two ends. The CDR3 contains 14 residues. CDR3 amino acids: CASSEQGPSPEAFF. Here the CDR3 DNA reads TGTGCCAGCAGTGAACAGGGGCCGAGCCCTGAAGCTTTCTTT. The full variable domain, completed using reference TRBV2 and TRBJ1-1, is EPEVTQTPSHQVTQMGQEVILRCVPISNHLYFYWYRQILGQKVEFLVSFYNNEISEKSEIFDDQFSVERPDGSNFTLKIRSTKLEDSAMYFCASSEQGPSPEAFFGQGTRLTVV.

V gene TRBV10-3 combines with J gene TRBJ1-1, with D unresolved. Germline V gene data show CDR1 as ENHRY and CDR2 as SYGVKD. The CDR3 consists of 13 residues. The V end lost 6 bases, the J end lost 3 bases, and 11 bases lay between the germline ends. CDR3 nucleotides: TGTGCCATCAGAAGTAAAGTCGACACTGAAGCTTTCTTT. Its protein product is CAIRSKVDTEAFF.

This clone was recorded once. This sequence joins TRBV7-8 and TRBJ1-1; 7 bases are shared with TRBD1. V was pared by 1 base and J by 1 base, with 0 bases of the junction left unmatched. CDR1 and CDR2 (germline): SGHVS, FQNEAQ. The CDR3 covers 14 residues. CDR3 in amino acids: CASSLGQGNTEAFF. The CDR3 DNA follows: TGTGCCAGCAGCTTAGGACAGGGGAACACTGAAGCTTTCTTT.

The V gene is TRBV9, the J gene TRBJ2-2; 8 bases line up with TRBD1. J was trimmed by 5 bases and V by 0 bases; bases with no gene match: 9. Looked up from germline, CDR1 is SGDLS and CDR2 is YYNGEE. The CDR3 extends over 17 amino acids. CDR3 residues: CASSVAGQGALTGELFF. CDR3 nucleotides: TGTGCCAGCAGCGTAGCCGGTCAGGGGGCTCTAACCGGGGAGCTGTTTTTT. Full variable domain (rest looked up from reference TRBV9 and TRBJ2-2): DSGVTQTPKHLITATGQRVTLRCSPRSGDLSVYWYQQSLDQGLQFLIQYYNGEERAKGNILERFSAQQFPDLHSELNLSSLELGDSALYFCASSVAGQGALTGELFFGEGSRLTVL.

The chain uses TRBV9 and TRBJ1-5, with no clear D. With 4 bases removed from V and 4 bases from J, the gap between germline ends came to 9 bases. The CDR3 sequence is 13 residues long. Germline V gives CDR1 SGDLS, CDR2 YYNGEE. CDR3 nucleotide sequence: TGTGCCAGCAGCCTTCACCCGAATCAGCCCCAGCATTTT. Protein product: CASSLHPNQPQHF.

V usage is TRBV6-6 and J usage is TRBJ2-2; the D gene is possibly TRBD2 (5 bases). The CDR3 loop spans 15 amino acids. Trimming removed 2 bases at V and 5 bases at J, with 12 bases between. Germline loops: CDR1 MNHNY, CDR2 SVGAGI (reference sequence). In nucleotides, the CDR3 is TGTGCCAGCAGTTACCGTCGGGGAGATACCGGGGAGCTGTTTTTT. This encodes CASSYRRGDTGELFF.

This clone has just a few counts. The chain joins TRBV28 to TRBJ2-4; tentatively, D is TRBD1 (5 bases). CDR3 length: 14 residues. Trimming stripped 5 bases from V and 9 bases from J, with 17 bases between. Per germline, CDR1 MDHEN and CDR2 SYDVKM. CDR3 amino acids: CASSPLVGRSIQYF. DNA for the CDR3: TGTGCCAGCAGTCCCCTCGTGGGGCGAAGCATTCAGTACTTC.

Only one count was recorded for this clone. The V call is TRBV27, the J call TRBJ1-1; D is unclear. Germline lookup yields CDR1 MNHEY and CDR2 SMNVEV (reference sequence). This CDR3 has 14 amino acids. Trimming left V 6 bases short and J 1 base short, with 12 bases between. The CDR3 region is CASSSGASNTEAFF. The CDR3 DNA reads TGTGCCAGCAGCTCCGGCGCATCGAACACTGAAGCTTTCTTT.

V gene TRBV5-1 combines with J gene TRBJ2-7, with 9 bases identical to TRBD2. This CDR3 region has 17 residues. CDR1 is SGHRS and CDR2 is YFSETQ in the germline V gene. Trimming at V came to 0 bases and at J to 5 bases, leaving 12 bases not matched to a gene. The chain's CDR3 is CASSLDAGGLSGNEQYF. In nucleotides, the CDR3 is TGCGCCAGCAGCTTGGATGCGGGGGGGCTCTCCGGGAACGAGCAGTACTTC.